What follows is one T cell receptor (beta chain) and its context. At one end the junction does not follow the germline gene, possibly because of a read error. Germline-derived CDR1 and CDR2 are SGHKS and YYEKEE (reference sequence). This CDR3 has 11 amino acids. The data were taken from a study of T cell changes during pregnancy in multiple sclerosis. TCRdb keeps only in-frame clones here, not all; method: immunoSEQ multiplex PCR. The sample lists roughly 51,000 clones, roughly 94% occurring once. J is TRBJ1-1 and V is TRBV5-5; 7 bases are shared with TRBD1. This TCR was sampled from a female donor with multiple sclerosis, enrolled in a pregnancy study. The specimen comprised CD8+ T cells from peripheral blood mononuclear cells, sampled before pregnancy. CDR3 DNA sequence: TGTGCCAGCTTGGGACAGAGGGCAGCGATATTT. Translating gives CASLGQRAAIF. Filled out from reference TRBV5-5 and TRBJ1-1, the complete variable domain reads DAGVTQSPTHLIKTRGQQVTLRCSPISGHKSVSWYQQVLGQGPQFIFQYYEKEERGRGNFPDRFSARQFPNYSSELNVNALLLGDSALYLCASLGQRAAIFGQGTRLTVV.